One sample yielded the 13 T cell receptor beta chains listed below, sequenced in a study of tumor-infiltrating lymphocytes in oesophageal squamous cell carcinoma. TCRdb processed the PCR reads anew with MiXCR; each CDR3 protein has one entry. The sample yields about 14,000 distinct CDR3 sequences, around 47% seen once. The specimen sequenced was blood. The receptors originated from a male donor with esophageal squamous cell carcinoma.

V gene TRBV7-8 combines with J gene TRBJ2-1, with D perhaps TRBD1 (6 bases). Trimming took off 5 bases at V and 8 bases at J, with 19 bases between the two ends. CDR1 SGHVS and CDR2 FQNEAQ come from the germline V gene. The CDR3 runs to 15 residues. The CDR3 sequence is CASSPLRGGMDEQFF. The CDR3 DNA reads as TGTGCCAGCAGCCCCCTTCGAGGGGGAATGGATGAGCAGTTCTTC.

In this sample, this clonotype turned up a few times. V is TRBV24-1 and J is TRBJ2-5; D is ambiguous. Germline CDR1 KGHDR, CDR2 SFDVKD. The CDR3 extends over 14 amino acids. V was clipped by 4 bases and J by 5 bases, with 13 bases between them. The CDR3 loop reads CATSDPTGGETQYF. DNA for the CDR3: TGTGCCACCAGTGACCCGACTGGCGGCGAGACCCAGTACTTC.

V and J are TRBV13 and TRBJ1-2; the match to TRBD1 covers 10 bases. Germline V gives CDR1 PRHDT, CDR2 FYEKMQ (reference sequence). The CDR3 is 15 residues long. Losses at the gene ends were 6 bases for V and 5 bases for J; bases not matched to a gene: 9. CDR3 protein: CASRARGQGEYGYTF. CDR3 nucleotides: TGTGCCAGCAGGGCAAGAGGACAGGGGGAATATGGCTACACCTTC.

The chain employs TRBV9 and TRBJ2-5; a possible D gene is TRBD1 (6 bases). Near its end, the DNA agrees better with TRBJ2-7, so the J call may be wrong. The CDR3 loop spans 14 amino acids. Germline CDR1 and CDR2: SGDLS and YYNGEE. CDR3 amino acids: CASSVEGTYYEQYF. CDR3 DNA sequence: TGTGCCAGCAGCGTAGAGGGGACATATTACGAGCAGTACTTC.

CDR3 region: CASSPGGQETQYF. Here the CDR3 DNA reads TGTGCCAGCAGTCCAGGGGGACAAGAGACCCAGTACTTC. The V and J genes are TRBV28 and TRBJ2-5; 7 bases agree with TRBD1. This CDR3 is built from 13 residues. Germline V gene data show CDR1 as MDHEN and CDR2 as SYDVKM. Trimming took 5 bases from V and 2 from J; bases not matched to a gene: 2.

Comments on this clonotype: One junction end does not reproduce the germline sequence, and a read error may be involved. CDR3: CTSSKLRQQETQYF. The CDR3 DNA follows: TGTACCAGCAGCAAACTGAGACAGCAAGAGACCCAGTACTTC. The chain is built from TRBV28 and TRBJ2-5; tentatively, D is TRBD1 (5 bases). This CDR3 contains 14 residues. Per germline, CDR1 MDHEN and CDR2 SYDVKM.

The chain couples TRBV6-1 to TRBJ2-5, with 8 bases fitting TRBD1. The end of the DNA is better explained by TRBJ2-1, so the J call may be wrong. This CDR3 is built from 14 residues. The germline V gene has CDR1 MNHNS and CDR2 SASEGT. CDR3 bases: TGTGCCAGCAGTACCCCGGACAGGGCAAATGAGCAGTTCTTC. Translation: CASSTPDRANEQFF.

The chain is built from TRBV12-3 or TRBV12-4 and TRBJ2-1; TRBD2 might be the D (7 bases). V was cut by 7 bases and J by 3 bases, with 16 bases left in between. The CDR3 covers 15 residues. The CDR3 DNA reads TGTGCCAGCACCAGAGGGAGGGGGTACTACAATGAGCAGTTCTTC. It encodes CASTRGRGYYNEQFF.

This clonotype was observed many times. A much more abundant neighbour one base away suggests this may be a read error. The chain employs TRBV11-2 and TRBJ2-5; 11 bases map to TRBD2. The CDR3 is 16 residues long. Germline V lookup: CDR1 SGHAT, CDR2 FQNNGV. Losses at the gene ends were 2 bases for V and 11 bases for J; bases not matched to a gene: 13. As DNA, the CDR3 is TGTGCCAGCAGCTTATCCCCACTAGCGGGAGAGGGTGAGCAGTACTTC. Translating gives CASSLSPLAGEGEQYF.

This rearrangement joins TRBV6-2 or TRBV6-3 to TRBJ2-5, with 8 bases aligning to TRBD1. The J call may be faulty, since TRBJ2-1 better matches the DNA end. The CDR3 loop spans 16 amino acids. The germline V gene encodes CDR1 MNHEY and CDR2 SVGEGT. The DNA of the CDR3 is TGTGCCAGCAGCTCCTACGGACAGGGTAGAAGGGATGAGCAGTTCTTC. Its protein product is CASSSYGQGRRDEQFF.

This clonotype was found a few times. The chain recombines TRBV7-6 with TRBJ2-5; no definite D call. V lost 1 base, J lost 5 bases, and 8 bases lay in between. The CDR3 is made up of 13 amino acids. Germline V gene lookup returns CDR1 SGHVS and CDR2 FNYEAQ. CDR3 amino acids: CASSLVSWETQYF. The CDR3 coding sequence is TGTGCCAGCAGCTTAGTAAGCTGGGAGACCCAGTACTTC. The complete variable domain, with remaining parts taken from reference TRBV7-6 and TRBJ2-5, reads GAGVSQSPRYKVTKRGQDVALRCDPISGHVSLYWYRQALGQGPEFLTYFNYEAQQDKSGLPNDRFSAERPEGSISTLTIQRTEQRDSAMYRCASSLVSWETQYFGPGTRLLVL.

The table lists this clonotype with many counts. The genes are TRBV11-1 and TRBJ2-3; D not certain. Per germline, CDR1 SGHAT and CDR2 FQDESV (reference sequence). The CDR3 contains 15 residues. V lost 5 bases and J lost 5, with 17 bases in between. CDR3 DNA: TGTGCCAGCAGCGACCCCTCGCGGCCCTTAGATACGCAGTATTTT. The encoded protein is CASSDPSRPLDTQYF.

This clonotype was detected many times. This sequence joins TRBV27 and TRBJ2-1, with 9 bases matching TRBD2. The assigned J gene may be wrong: the sequence end matches TRBJ2-7 better. The germline V gene encodes CDR1 MNHEY and CDR2 SMNVEV (reference sequence). The CDR3 totals 14 residues. For the CDR3, the DNA is TGTGCCAGCAGTTACGCGGGAGGGTTCCACGAGCAGTACTTC. The encoded protein is CASSYAGGFHEQYF.